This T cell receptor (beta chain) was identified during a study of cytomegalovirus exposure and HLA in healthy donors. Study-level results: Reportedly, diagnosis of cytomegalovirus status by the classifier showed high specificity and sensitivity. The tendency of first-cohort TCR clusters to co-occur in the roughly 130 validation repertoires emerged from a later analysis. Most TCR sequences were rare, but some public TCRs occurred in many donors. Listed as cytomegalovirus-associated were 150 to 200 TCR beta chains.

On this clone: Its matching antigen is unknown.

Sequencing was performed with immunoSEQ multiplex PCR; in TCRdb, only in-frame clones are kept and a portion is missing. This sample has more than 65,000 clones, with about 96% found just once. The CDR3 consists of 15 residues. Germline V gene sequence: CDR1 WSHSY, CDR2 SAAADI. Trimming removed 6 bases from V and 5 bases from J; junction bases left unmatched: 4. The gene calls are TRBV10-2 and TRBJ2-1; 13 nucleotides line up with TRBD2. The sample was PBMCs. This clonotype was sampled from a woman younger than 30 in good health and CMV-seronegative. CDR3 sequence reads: CASRTGTSGNNEQFF. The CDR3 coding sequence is TGCGCCAGCAGAACCGGGACTAGCGGGAACAATGAGCAGTTCTTC.